The 25 T cell receptor beta chains given below trace back to one sample, sequenced in a study of response to subunit inactivated influenza vaccine. Each CDR3 protein is one row after TCRdb ran MiXCR on the RT-PCR reads. The sample shows under 200,000 distinct CDR3 sequences, about 10% of them seen only once. Sequencing was performed on CD8+ T cells sorted from PBMCs, taken less than 30 months after vaccination. These receptors all stem from a man between 50 and 70 years old who received an inactivated influenza vaccine.

This clonotype was detected ten times or more. The rearrangement uses TRBV5-5 and TRBJ2-1; no definite D call. This CDR3 spans 12 amino acids. Per the germline V gene, CDR1 is SGHKS and CDR2 is YYEKEE (reference sequence). Trimming stripped 3 bases from V and 9 bases from J, with 10 bases between. CDR3 residues: CASSWPIAEQFF. CDR3 nucleotide sequence: TGTGCCAGCAGCTGGCCCATCGCTGAGCAGTTCTTC.

This clonotype came up a few times. This sequence joins TRBV10-3 and TRBJ1-5, with D uncertain. The germline V gene encodes CDR1 ENHRY and CDR2 SYGVKD. V lost 5 bases and J 3 bases, leaving 8 bases between the germline ends. The CDR3 sequence is 13 residues long. CDR3 loop: CAISPQYNQPQHF. CDR3 sequence (DNA): TGTGCCATCAGTCCACAGTACAATCAGCCCCAGCATTTT.

The chain uses TRBV27 and TRBJ2-7; D may be TRBD1 or TRBD2 (5 bases each). Trimming left V 6 bases short and J 6 bases short, with 15 bases between. Germline V gene data show CDR1 as MNHEY and CDR2 as SMNVEV (reference sequence). CDR3 length: 13 residues. The CDR3 nucleotides read TGTGCCAGCAGCTACGGGACGAGTGGCGAGCAGTACTTC. Amino acids: CASSYGTSGEQYF.

The sample holds a few counts of this clonotype. This chain uses TRBV7-8 with TRBJ1-1, with D possibly matching TRBD1 (5 bases). Trimming took off 4 bases at V and 3 bases at J, with 15 bases between the two ends. Looked up from germline, CDR1 is SGHVS and CDR2 is FQNEAQ. This CDR3 spans 15 amino acids. The CDR3 DNA reads TGTGCCAGCAGCTCAGAGGGTTGGGGGTACACTGAAGCTTTCTTT. Encoded protein: CASSSEGWGYTEAFF.

This clonotype was observed a handful of times. The chain combines TRBV7-8 with TRBJ2-1, with D possibly TRBD2 on 7 matching bases. The CDR3 runs to 17 residues. Looked up from germline, CDR1 is SGHVS and CDR2 is FQNEAQ. Deletions cut 1 base from V and 7 bases from J, with 20 bases between. CDR3 residues: CASSLGDGGGPGNEQFF. CDR3 DNA sequence: TGTGCCAGCAGCTTAGGAGATGGGGGGGGGCCGGGAAATGAGCAGTTCTTC.

This rearrangement joins TRBV27 to TRBJ1-5; D remains unclear. The CDR3 is made up of 15 amino acids. V shed 5 bases and J shed 0 bases, with 11 bases lying between them. Germline V gene sequence: CDR1 MNHEY, CDR2 SMNVEV (reference sequence). The CDR3 DNA is TGTGCCAGCAGTATGGGCCTCTATAGCAATCAGCCCCAGCATTTT. This codes for CASSMGLYSNQPQHF.

This clonotype was counted between two and nine times. The CDR3 sequence: CASSAGTSGRQETQYF. CDR3 nucleotides: TGTGCCAGCAGCGCCGGGACTAGCGGGAGACAGGAGACCCAGTACTTC. The chain couples TRBV9 to TRBJ2-5, with 14 bases fitting TRBD2. This CDR3 comprises 16 residues. Germline V gene data show CDR1 as SGDLS and CDR2 as YYNGEE. V lost 3 bases, J lost 5 bases, and 6 bases stayed unmatched.

The chain joins TRBV7-9 to TRBJ2-3; D gene unclear. The ends were cut back, 5 bases at V and 2 bases at J, with 14 bases in the middle. CDR1 is SEHNR and CDR2 is FQNEAQ in the germline V gene (reference sequence). CDR3 length: 15 residues. The CDR3 region is CASSLGWGPTDTQYF. Written as DNA, the CDR3 is TGTGCCAGCAGCCTTGGTTGGGGTCCCACAGATACGCAGTATTTT.

This clonotype was seen only a few times. The chain uses TRBV2 and TRBJ2-7; D possibly matches TRBD1 or TRBD2 (6 bases each). The V gene lost 1 base and the J gene lost 4 bases, with 11 bases spanning the gap. Germline V CDR1 and CDR2: SNHLY, FYNNEI. CDR3 length: 14 residues. The CDR3 DNA sequence: TGTGCCAGCAGTGAAGATCAGGGGACTTACGAGCAGTACTTC. It specifies CASSEDQGTYEQYF.

The V call is TRBV10-2, the J call TRBJ2-5, with 7 bases fitting TRBD2. CDR1 is WSHSY, CDR2 SAAADI, per germline. The V segment lost 3 bases and the J segment 1 base; nucleotides outside the gene matches: 5. The CDR3 runs 15 residues. In DNA form, the CDR3 reads TGCGCCAGCAGTGACGCGGGAGCCATCCAAGAGACCCAGTACTTC. This encodes CASSDAGAIQETQYF.

This chain links TRBV4-2 with TRBJ2-3, with 9 bases fitting TRBD2. Germline CDR1 LGHNA, CDR2 YNFKEQ. CDR3 length: 16 residues. V trimming: 0 bases; J trimming: 4 bases; junction bases outside the gene matches: 5. CDR3 in DNA: TGTGCCAGCAGCCAAGAAAACGCGGGGGGGTCAGATACGCAGTATTTT. This encodes CASSQENAGGSDTQYF.

V gene TRBV4-2 combines with J gene TRBJ2-1; D uncertain. Germline V gene lookup returns CDR1 LGHNA and CDR2 YNFKEQ. The CDR3 covers 17 residues. Trimming shortened V by 0 bases and J by 4 bases, and 16 bases separated the two germline ends. The CDR3 region has the DNA TGTGCCAGCAGCCAAGAGTTAGACCCATTCTATTACAATGAGCAGTTCTTC. Encoded protein: CASSQELDPFYYNEQFF.

The chain uses TRBV7-2 and TRBJ2-2, with 10 bases identical to TRBD2. Germline V gene sequence: CDR1 SGHTA, CDR2 FQGNSA. J was trimmed by 10 bases and V by 4 bases; bases with no gene match: 12. The CDR3 extends over 16 amino acids. The CDR3 loop is CASSSLGSGGITELFF. In DNA form, the CDR3 reads TGTGCCAGCAGCTCCCTAGGTAGCGGGGGGATAACGGAGCTGTTTTTT.

This clonotype was detected ten times or more. The chain couples TRBV12-3 or TRBV12-4 to TRBJ1-2; possibly TRBD1 for D (5 bases). Trimming removed 3 bases from V and 8 bases from J, with 10 bases in between. The CDR3 extends over 12 amino acids. The CDR3: CASSFWGEGYTF. As DNA, the CDR3 is TGTGCCAGCAGTTTCTGGGGGGAAGGCTACACCTTC.

This rearrangement joins TRBV10-2 to TRBJ2-5; D is undetermined. The V end lost 3 bases, the J end lost 0 bases, and 17 bases lay between the germline ends. The CDR3 sequence is 17 residues long. Germline values: CDR1 WSHSY, CDR2 SAAADI. Here the CDR3 DNA reads TGCGCCAGCAGTGAATTCGGTACAAGGGAAGACCAAGAGACCCAGTACTTC. Translated: CASSEFGTREDQETQYF.

This chain uses TRBV25-1 with TRBJ2-3; the match to TRBD2 covers 7 bases. Germline CDR1 MGHDK, CDR2 SYGVNS. The V gene end was trimmed by 1 base and the J gene end by 2 bases; junction bases not matched to a gene: 6. The CDR3 loop spans 16 amino acids. This CDR3 reads CASSEWNAGVTDTQYF. CDR3 nucleotides: TGTGCCAGCAGTGAATGGAACGCGGGAGTCACAGATACGCAGTATTTT.

The chain carries TRBV5-6 and TRBJ2-1, with D perhaps TRBD2 (6 bases). This CDR3 has 15 residues. Per the germline V gene, CDR1 is SGHDT and CDR2 is YYEEEE. V was clipped by 3 bases and J by 6 bases, with 16 bases between them. This CDR3 reads CASSSGLRYGNEQFF. The CDR3 region has the DNA TGTGCCAGCAGCTCGGGACTCAGGTATGGCAATGAGCAGTTCTTC.

The chain carries TRBV2 and TRBJ1-3; D is ambiguous. The CDR3 runs 13 residues. Germline V CDR1 and CDR2: SNHLY, FYNNEI. V was shortened by 4 bases and J by 0 bases, with 4 bases between the two germline ends. CDR3: CASSVSSGNTIYF. CDR3 nucleotides: TGTGCCAGCAGTGTCAGCTCTGGAAACACCATATATTTT.

This clonotype was found a few times. The V gene is TRBV7-6, the J gene TRBJ2-7; 7 bases agree with TRBD1. Unmatched junction bases numbered 4, after V lost 4 bases and J lost 1 base. Germline CDR1 is SGHVS and CDR2 is FNYEAQ. This CDR3 spans 14 amino acids. In DNA, the CDR3 is TGTGCCAGCAGCTCGACAGGGAAATCCTACGAGCAGTACTTC. This encodes CASSSTGKSYEQYF.

The chain is built from TRBV28 and TRBJ2-7; D may correspond to TRBD1 or TRBD2 (5 bases each). The CDR3 spans 14 residues. CDR1 and CDR2 from the germline V gene are MDHEN and SYDVKM. The V end was cut by 4 bases, the J end by 5 bases, with 15 bases between. CDR3 residues: CASSWVALGDEQYF. The CDR3 DNA reads TGTGCCAGCAGTTGGGTTGCCTTGGGGGACGAGCAGTACTTC.

Only a few counts were recorded for this clonotype. The V gene is TRBV7-8, the J gene TRBJ2-4; 7 bases agree with TRBD1. V shed 1 base, J shed 8 bases, and the junction held 2 bases outside the gene matches. This CDR3 contains 13 residues. The germline CDR1 and CDR2 sequences are SGHVS and FQNEAQ. This CDR3 is CASSLGQGDIQYF. CDR3 nucleotide sequence: TGTGCCAGCAGCTTAGGACAGGGCGACATTCAGTACTTC.

This clonotype was picked up a small number of times. The chain couples TRBV28 to TRBJ2-2; 9 bases fit TRBD1. Germline CDR1 is MDHEN and CDR2 is SYDVKM. V was clipped by 6 bases and J by 4 bases; unmatched bases: 6. The CDR3 length is 15 residues. CDR3 amino acids: CASSRDRDGTGELFF. The DNA for the CDR3 is TGTGCCAGCAGCCGGGACAGGGACGGCACCGGGGAGCTGTTTTTT.

This clonotype occurred many times. The chain has TRBV29-1 and TRBJ1-1; D remains unclear. From germline, CDR1 is SQVTM and CDR2 ANQGSEA. The V and J ends lost 7 bases and 1 base respectively, with 10 bases between them. This CDR3 is 12 amino acids long. DNA for the CDR3: TGCAGCGCAAAACCTGAGAACACTGAAGCTTTCTTT. Amino acids: CSAKPENTEAFF.

This clonotype was recorded at least ten times. The genes are TRBV7-9 and TRBJ2-3; 8 nucleotides match TRBD1. Per the germline V gene, CDR1 is SEHNR and CDR2 is FQNEAQ (reference sequence). Trimming at V came to 5 bases and at J to 11 bases, leaving 9 bases not matched to a gene. The CDR3 runs to 13 residues. The CDR3 region has the DNA TGTGCCAGCAGCGCCTCGGAGACAGGGGTGCAGTATTTT. Residues: CASSASETGVQYF.

This clonotype came up many times. V gene TRBV14 combines with J gene TRBJ1-4; unclear D gene. Germline values: CDR1 SGHDN, CDR2 FVKESK. Trimming pared 4 bases from V and 5 bases from J, leaving 17 bases between. This CDR3 spans 16 amino acids. The CDR3 region has the DNA TGTGCCAGCAGCCGATGGATCGGACGGCTGAATGAAAAACTGTTTTTT. It translates to CASSRWIGRLNEKLFF.